This T cell receptor beta chain was recovered during a study of blood T cell repertoires in COVID-19. About the study: Samples came from the United States, Italy and Spain, spanning acute and convalescent COVID-19.

This CDR3 comprises 17 residues. Germline lookup yields CDR1 KGHDR and CDR2 SFDVKD. The V end was cut by 7 bases, the J end by 0 bases, with 18 bases between. Original data processing: Reference gene primer amplification gave nucleated cell count estimates. This table comes from immunoSEQ multiplex PCR, and its TCRdb copy is limited to in-frame clones, with some not included. V and J calls and clone size come straight from that table; D and trimming were deduced from the DNA. Among about 140,000 clones listed, approximately 85% were seen once. This chain joins TRBV24-1 and TRBJ1-3; unclear D gene. Sequencing was done on a sample of peripheral blood. The source is a man aged 45-65 years with acute or convalescent COVID-19. In nucleotides, the CDR3 is TGTGCCACCAGCCGACATCACACCCCATCCTCTGGAAACACCATATATTTT. It yields the protein CATSRHHTPSSGNTIYF.